This entry lists 12 T cell receptor beta chains sequenced from one sample in a study of CD8 T cells in Susac syndrome. RNA, at about 0.5 to 1 ug, was reverse transcribed with random hexamers. TCRdb re-analysed the immunoSEQ multiplex PCR reads in MiXCR, keeping a single row per CDR3 protein. The sample shows 150,000 or so distinct CDR3 sequences, about 95% of them seen only once. Source material: CD4+ T cells from PBMCs. The receptors were sampled from a human donor in good health.

The chain recombines TRBV20-1 with TRBJ2-1; 7 positions agree with TRBD2. Germline V lookup: CDR1 DFQATT, CDR2 SNEGSKA (reference sequence). The length of the CDR3 is 16 residues. Unmatched junction bases numbered 7, after V lost 0 bases and J lost 2 bases. The DNA for the CDR3 is TGCAGTGCTAGAGACCCGAGCGGGGCCCCCTACAATGAGCAGTTCTTC. Encoded protein: CSARDPSGAPYNEQFF.

V gene TRBV4-3 combines with J gene TRBJ1-4, with 7 positions matching TRBD1. V shed 0 bases, J shed 4 bases, and the junction held 5 bases outside the gene matches. The CDR3 is 16 residues long. Germline V gene lookup returns CDR1 LGHNA and CDR2 YSLEER. The CDR3 sequence: CASSQDLQGFNEKLFF. CDR3 sequence (DNA): TGCGCCAGCAGCCAAGACCTACAGGGGTTTAATGAAAAACTGTTTTTT.

This chain connects TRBV20-1 to TRBJ2-3; maybe TRBD1 (5 bases). The CDR3 consists of 14 residues. Germline V gene sequence: CDR1 DFQATT, CDR2 SNEGSKA (reference sequence). Trimming shortened V by 0 bases and J by 6 bases, and 13 bases separated the two germline ends. In DNA, the CDR3 is TGCAGTGCTAGAGACCCTAGGGGATCGGATACGCAGTATTTT. Protein sequence: CSARDPRGSDTQYF.

V is TRBV25-1 and J is TRBJ1-6; no reliable D call. This CDR3 is built from 17 residues. Germline V gives CDR1 MGHDK, CDR2 SYGVNS. The V end lost 1 base, the J end lost 4 bases, and 14 bases lay between the germline ends. CDR3 amino acids: CASSEFKGFGYNSPLHF. The CDR3 coding sequence is TGTGCCAGCAGTGAATTCAAGGGATTCGGGTATAATTCACCCCTCCACTTT.

The chain combines TRBV15 with TRBJ1-5; D is unresolved. Between the trimmed V and J ends, which lost 5 bases and 6 bases, there was a span of 11 bases. Germline values: CDR1 LNHNV, CDR2 YYDKDF (reference sequence). The CDR3 has 13 amino acids. The CDR3 sequence is CATSEGLGQPQHF. For the CDR3, the DNA is TGTGCCACCAGCGAGGGTCTTGGTCAGCCCCAGCATTTT.

The rearrangement links TRBV6-6 to TRBJ2-5; D is ambiguous. CDR1 and CDR2 from the germline V gene are MNHNY and SVGAGI (reference sequence). V was shortened by 5 bases and J by 4 bases, with 5 bases between the two germline ends. This CDR3 contains 11 residues. CDR3 residues: CASSTAETQYF. Written as DNA, the CDR3 is TGTGCCAGCAGTACAGCAGAGACCCAGTACTTC.

This clonotype has only one observation. The chain is built from TRBV12-3 or TRBV12-4 and TRBJ2-7, with 8 bases matching TRBD1. CDR3 length equals 14 residues. Trimming took 5 bases from V and 0 from J; bases not matched to a gene: 3. The CDR3 loop is CASSTGGSSYEQYF. Written as DNA, the CDR3 is TGTGCCAGCAGTACAGGGGGGAGCTCCTACGAGCAGTACTTC.

The chain employs TRBV7-2 and TRBJ2-7, with TRBD1 matching 10 bases. V dropped 2 bases and J dropped 7; count of bases not matched to a gene: 5. The germline CDR1 and CDR2 sequences are SGHTA and FQGNSA. CDR3 length: 14 residues. The CDR3 DNA follows: TGTGCCAGCAGCTTAAGACAGGGGGCACAAGAGCAGTACTTC. Its translation is CASSLRQGAQEQYF. The variable domain in full, completed from reference TRBV7-2 and TRBJ2-7, reads GAGVSQSPSNKVTEKGKDVELRCDPISGHTALYWYRQSLGQGLEFLIYFQGNSAPDKSGLPSDRFSAERTGGSVSTLTIQRTQQEDSAVYLCASSLRQGAQEQYFGPGTRLTVT.

The chain has TRBV14 and TRBJ2-3; tentatively, D is TRBD1 or TRBD2 (5 bases each). V was trimmed by 2 bases and J by 2 bases, leaving 11 bases between them. Germline V gives CDR1 SGHDN, CDR2 FVKESK. The CDR3 is 15 amino acids. The CDR3 bases are TGTGCCAGCAGCCAAATGGGGGTTACCACAGATACGCAGTATTTT. Translation gives CASSQMGVTTDTQYF.

The V call is TRBV3-1, the J call TRBJ2-5; D possibly corresponds to TRBD2 (6 bases). Per germline, CDR1 LGHDT and CDR2 YNNKEL (reference sequence). The length of the CDR3 is 14 residues. Trimming cost V 3 bases and J 4 bases, with 12 bases left between them. This CDR3 reads CASSQNSGGETQYF. For the CDR3, the DNA is TGTGCCAGCAGCCAGAATTCCGGGGGAGAGACCCAGTACTTC.

This chain links TRBV28 with TRBJ1-5, with D unresolved. Germline loops: CDR1 MDHEN, CDR2 SYDVKM. V lost 1 base and J lost 0, with 4 bases in between. This CDR3 is 14 amino acids long. This CDR3 reads CASSLSLSNQPQHF. CDR3 nucleotide sequence: TGTGCCAGCAGTTTATCTCTTAGCAATCAGCCCCAGCATTTT.

This chain joins TRBV3-1 and TRBJ2-5; TRBD1 matches at 7 bases. CDR1 and CDR2 (germline): LGHDT, YNNKEL (reference sequence). The V gene end was trimmed by 1 base and the J gene end by 2 bases; junction bases not matched to a gene: 4. The CDR3 sequence is 15 residues long. DNA of the CDR3: TGTGCCAGCAGCCAAGCGGCGACAGGGCAAGAGACCCAGTACTTC. Its protein product is CASSQAATGQETQYF.